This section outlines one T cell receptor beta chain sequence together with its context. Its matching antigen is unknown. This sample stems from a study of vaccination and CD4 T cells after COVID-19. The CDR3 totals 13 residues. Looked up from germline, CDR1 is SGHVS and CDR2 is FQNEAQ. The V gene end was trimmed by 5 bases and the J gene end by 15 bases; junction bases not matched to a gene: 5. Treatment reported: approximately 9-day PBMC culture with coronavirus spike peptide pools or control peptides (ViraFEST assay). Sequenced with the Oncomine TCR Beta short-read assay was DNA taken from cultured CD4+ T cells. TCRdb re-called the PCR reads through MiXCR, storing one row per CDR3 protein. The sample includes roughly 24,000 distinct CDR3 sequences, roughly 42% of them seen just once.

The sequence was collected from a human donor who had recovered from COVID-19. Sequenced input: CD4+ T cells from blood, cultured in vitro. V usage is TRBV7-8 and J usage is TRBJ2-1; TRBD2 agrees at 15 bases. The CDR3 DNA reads TGTGCCAGCAGCCCGCGGACTAGCGGGAGGGGGTTCTTC. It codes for CASSPRTSGRGFF.